The clone carrying this TCR beta chain was recorded many times. The data derive from a study of T-cell reconstitution after alpha-beta-depleted transplantation in children. Unique molecular identifiers featured in how the TCRbeta library was prepared. TCRdb re-called the PCR reads with MiXCR, one entry per CDR3 protein. The table lists approximately 290,000 distinct CDR3 sequences, more than 9% of them singletons. The sample in question was peripheral blood, obtained 180 days after TCRalphabeta/CD19-depleted stem cell transplant. This TCR was sampled from a male patient aged 2 to 9 who had a stem cell transplant for chronic granulomatous disease, so the T cells may come from the graft donor.

The DNA for the CDR3 is TGTGCCAGCAGCGCCCCAGGGAGCTATGGCTACACCTTC. It is translated as CASSAPGSYGYTF. The chain couples TRBV21-1 to TRBJ1-2; TRBD1 is the table's D call, not checked against the DNA. TRBV21-1 is a pseudogene segment. The CDR3 has 13 amino acids.